This T cell receptor (beta chain) was captured by sequencing in a study of shared T cell receptors in the human thymus. Profiling relied on immunoSEQ multiplex PCR, and the TCRdb table lists in-frame clones only, not all of them. The data show 600,000 to 900,000 clones, 70% to 90% seen once. This CDR3 comprises 11 residues. Per germline, CDR1 DFQATT and CDR2 SNEGSKA (reference sequence). V was clipped by 6 bases and J by 5 bases, with 10 bases between them. Remarks on this clone: Distinct nucleotide sequences in the sample also encode this CDR3.

The same sample was also used in a study of human thymus T cells. As reported in that work: Finnish infants who were healthy and having corrective surgery for congenital heart defects made up the donors. Thymic resections from corrective heart surgery supplied the tissue. Repertoires sampled from thymus and blood appeared biased in V and J gene usage. Related studies noted strongly shared thymic repertoires across unrelated people.

Source material: thymocytes. This chain uses TRBV20-1 with TRBJ1-2; a possible D gene is TRBD1 (6 bases). This receptor was identified in a girl under two years old with a congenital heart defect. The CDR3 loop reads CSARQGYGYTF. The CDR3 DNA reads as TGCAGTGCCCGTCAGGGGTATGGCTACACCTTC.